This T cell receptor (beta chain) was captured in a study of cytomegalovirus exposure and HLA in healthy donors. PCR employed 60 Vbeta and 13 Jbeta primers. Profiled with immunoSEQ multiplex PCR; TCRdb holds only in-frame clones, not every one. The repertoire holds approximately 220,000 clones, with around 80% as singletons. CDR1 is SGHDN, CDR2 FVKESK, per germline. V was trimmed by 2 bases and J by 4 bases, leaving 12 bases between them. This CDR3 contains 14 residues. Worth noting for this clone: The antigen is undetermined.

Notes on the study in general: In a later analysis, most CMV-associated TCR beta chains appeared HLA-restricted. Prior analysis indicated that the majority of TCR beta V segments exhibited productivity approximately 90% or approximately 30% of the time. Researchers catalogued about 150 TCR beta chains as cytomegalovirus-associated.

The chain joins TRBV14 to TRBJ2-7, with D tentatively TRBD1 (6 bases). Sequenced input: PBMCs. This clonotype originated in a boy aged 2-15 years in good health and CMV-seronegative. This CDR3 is CASSQWGLGYEQYF. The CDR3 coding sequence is TGTGCCAGCAGCCAATGGGGGCTTGGGTACGAGCAGTACTTC.